The 29 T cell receptor beta chains listed next were all sequenced from one sample in a study of T-cell memory formation after mild COVID-19. In TCRdb, the 5' RACE reads were re-called with MiXCR into one record per CDR3 protein. Counted here are about 55,000 distinct CDR3 sequences, 8% to 10% occurring once; the ten biggest clones make up about 1.2%. The sequencing input was PBMCs or a T cell subset sorted from them (not recorded which). These receptor sequences come from a man aged 18 to 29 who had mild COVID-19 (a few samples of this study predate the infection). Cell type and time point are not known.

This clonotype was picked up a small number of times. DNA for the CDR3: TGTGCCAGCAGTTTTGGGGGCTACGAGCAGTACTTC. Translation gives CASSFGGYEQYF. The rearrangement joins TRBV12-3 or TRBV12-4 to TRBJ2-7; the D call may be TRBD1 or TRBD2 (5 bases each). Between the trimmed V and J ends, which lost 3 bases and 3 bases, there was a span of 6 bases. The CDR3 has 12 residues.

The chain employs TRBV7-8 and TRBJ1-5; D unclear. With 1 base removed from V and 5 bases from J, the gap between germline ends came to 3 bases. The germline V gene has CDR1 SGHVS and CDR2 FQNEAQ. The length of the CDR3 is 12 residues. CDR3 protein: CASSLGDQPQHF. The CDR3, as DNA: TGTGCCAGCAGCTTAGGAGATCAGCCCCAGCATTTT.

This clonotype appeared a few times. The genes are TRBV6-6 and TRBJ2-1; D is perhaps TRBD2 (6 bases). This CDR3 has 11 amino acids. The V end lost 4 bases, the J end lost 9 bases, and 7 bases lay between the germline ends. From germline, CDR1 is MNHNY and CDR2 SVGAGI (reference sequence). CDR3 in amino acids: CASSSAGEQFF. The CDR3 DNA sequence: TGTGCCAGCAGTTCAGCGGGTGAGCAGTTCTTC.

This clonotype was recorded many times. The chain joins TRBV7-2 to TRBJ2-7; possible D gene TRBD1, 5 bases. Germline-derived CDR1 and CDR2 are SGHTA and FQGNSA. The V end was cut by 4 bases, the J end by 2 bases, with 15 bases between. The CDR3 is 15 residues long. The CDR3 DNA sequence: TGTGCCAGCAGCTCTCGGGCAGGGATGGCCTACGAGCAGTACGTC. It codes for CASSSRAGMAYEQYV.

The chain joins TRBV29-1 to TRBJ1-5; D may be TRBD1 (6 bases). In germline, CDR1 is SQVTM, CDR2 ANQGSEA. This CDR3 region has 13 residues. The V end was cut by 5 bases, the J end by 0 bases, with 8 bases between. CDR3 loop: CSVTGNSNQPQHF. The CDR3 coding sequence is TGCAGCGTTACAGGGAATAGCAATCAGCCCCAGCATTTT.

This clonotype was recorded at least ten times. The chain carries TRBV5-1 and TRBJ2-1; 8 bases fit TRBD1. This CDR3 region has 15 residues. Germline V lookup: CDR1 SGHRS, CDR2 YFSETQ. J was trimmed by 5 bases and V by 4 bases; bases with no gene match: 8. The CDR3 spells CASSPGTGKNNEQFF. As DNA, the CDR3 is TGCGCCAGCAGCCCCGGGACAGGAAAGAACAATGAGCAGTTCTTC.

This sequence joins TRBV18 and TRBJ2-7, with D possibly being TRBD1 (6 bases). The germline gives CDR1 KGHSH, CDR2 LQKENI. The CDR3 has 14 amino acids. Trimming removed 5 bases from V and 2 bases from J, with 13 bases in between. The DNA of the CDR3 is TGTGCCAGCTCAGAAAAACAGGGCCCCTACGAGCAGTACGTC. Its translation: CASSEKQGPYEQYV.

The sample holds a few counts of this clonotype. The chain couples TRBV6-5 to TRBJ1-2; D is ambiguous. CDR3 length: 14 residues. CDR1 is MNHEY, CDR2 SVGAGI, per germline. V was pared by 2 bases and J by 7 bases, with 14 bases between. CDR3 DNA sequence: TGTGCCAGCAGTTACAGTCCTGACTTGCGTGGCTACACCTTC. Encoded protein: CASSYSPDLRGYTF.

V is TRBV6-1 and J is TRBJ2-7; the D call may be TRBD1 or TRBD2 (5 bases each). Germline-derived CDR1 and CDR2 are MNHNS and SASEGT. Trimming stripped 2 bases from V and 2 bases from J, with 22 bases between. This CDR3 contains 18 residues. CDR3 sequence (DNA): TGTGCCAGCAGTGAATTCGAACGGAGGCCGGGGCGGACCTACGAGCAGTACTTC. It yields the protein CASSEFERRPGRTYEQYF.

This clonotype turned up a few times. The J gene is TRBJ2-3, the V gene TRBV6-5; no clear D. Looked up from germline, CDR1 is MNHEY and CDR2 is SVGAGI. The CDR3 has 15 amino acids. V shed 5 bases and J shed 4 bases, with 16 bases lying between them. This CDR3 is CASSPWTAVADTQYF. The CDR3 DNA is TGTGCCAGCAGTCCATGGACCGCAGTAGCAGATACGCAGTATTTT.

This clonotype has a handful of counts. The CDR3 protein is CASTSQYQETQYF. CDR3 in DNA: TGTGCCAGCACCTCACAGTACCAAGAGACCCAGTACTTC. V is TRBV12-3 or TRBV12-4 and J is TRBJ2-5; D is uncertain. The V and J ends lost 7 bases and 0 bases respectively, with 9 bases between them. This CDR3 has 13 residues.

The table lists this clonotype with a few counts. The V and J genes are TRBV7-2 and TRBJ1-4; D unresolved. Germline assignment: CDR1 SGHTA and CDR2 FQGNSA. The V end lost 0 bases, the J end lost 0 bases, and 11 bases lay between the germline ends. CDR3 length: 17 residues. The CDR3 reads CASSLAGPGATNEKLFF. The CDR3 DNA sequence: TGTGCCAGCAGCTTAGCAGGGCCGGGAGCAACTAATGAAAAACTGTTTTTT.

The V call is TRBV7-3, the J call TRBJ2-5; no definite D call. Germline V gene data show CDR1 as SGHTA and CDR2 as FQGTGA. This CDR3 contains 10 residues. Trimming shortened V by 5 bases and J by 4 bases, and 2 bases separated the two germline ends. CDR3: CASSPETQYF. The CDR3 nucleotides are TGTGCCAGCAGCCCAGAGACCCAGTACTTC.

This clonotype showed up just once. The V and J genes are TRBV6-6 and TRBJ1-1; D unresolved. Germline lookup yields CDR1 MNHNY and CDR2 SVGAGI (reference sequence). There are 15 residues in the CDR3. V was cut by 0 bases and J by 3 bases, with 11 bases left in between. DNA of the CDR3: TGTGCCAGCAGTTACTCAGCGGGGAGGTACACTGAAGCTTTCTTT. This encodes CASSYSAGRYTEAFF.

This clonotype occurred many times. The CDR3: CASSQAGGSYNEQFF. CDR3 sequence (DNA): TGCGCCAGCAGCCAAGCGGGGGGCTCCTACAATGAGCAGTTCTTC. The gene calls are TRBV4-1 and TRBJ2-1; 7 bases line up with TRBD2. Per germline, CDR1 MGHRA and CDR2 YSYEKL. The junction had 0 bases not matched to a gene; V was cut back by 1 base and J by 0 bases. This CDR3 contains 15 residues.

This rearrangement joins TRBV7-9 to TRBJ1-1; 9 bases match TRBD1. CDR1 and CDR2 (germline): SEHNR, FQNEAQ (reference sequence). V was clipped by 4 bases and J by 4 bases; unmatched bases: 7. The CDR3 sequence is 15 residues long. This CDR3 is CASSWDRVRGTEAFF. The CDR3 DNA follows: TGTGCCAGCAGCTGGGACAGGGTGAGGGGCACTGAAGCTTTCTTT.

This chain links TRBV2 with TRBJ2-3; D call uncertain. Germline values: CDR1 SNHLY, CDR2 FYNNEI. This CDR3 has 15 amino acids. V was trimmed by 5 bases and J by 3 bases, leaving 15 bases between them. The CDR3 reads CASSRLIGGTDTQYF. The CDR3 DNA reads as TGTGCCAGCAGTAGACTTATCGGCGGTACAGATACGCAGTATTTT.

Ten or more counts support this clonotype. The chain employs TRBV7-2 and TRBJ2-4, with D perhaps matching TRBD1 (5 bases). The CDR3 loop spans 14 amino acids. Germline assignment: CDR1 SGHTA and CDR2 FQGNSA. The V end lost 5 bases, the J end lost 0 bases, and 8 bases lay between the germline ends. CDR3 sequence reads: CASSPGIAKNIQYF. As DNA, the CDR3 is TGTGCCAGCAGCCCAGGGATAGCCAAAAACATTCAGTACTTC.

The chain carries TRBV5-1 and TRBJ2-1; D might be TRBD1 (6 bases). The V gene lost 0 bases and the J gene lost 3 bases, with 10 bases spanning the gap. CDR3 size: 15 residues. The germline V gene encodes CDR1 SGHRS and CDR2 YFSETQ. CDR3 in amino acids: CASSLVQGNYNEQFF. The CDR3 DNA is TGCGCCAGCAGCTTGGTACAGGGAAACTACAATGAGCAGTTCTTC.

The chain carries TRBV3-1 and TRBJ1-2; perhaps TRBD1 as D (5 bases). The ends were cut back, 4 bases at V and 4 bases at J, with 13 bases in the middle. In germline, CDR1 is LGHDT, CDR2 YNNKEL (reference sequence). The CDR3 consists of 14 residues. CDR3 region: CASSRTGTGYGYTF. Here the CDR3 DNA reads TGTGCCAGCAGCCGCACCGGGACCGGCTATGGCTACACCTTC.

This clonotype was detected ten times or more. The rearrangement links TRBV11-2 to TRBJ1-2, with 10 positions matching TRBD1. Germline CDR1 is SGHAT and CDR2 is FQNNGV. There are 14 residues in the CDR3. V trimming: 5 bases; J trimming: 6 bases; junction bases outside the gene matches: 6. CDR3 amino acids: CASSPWGTGDGYTF. The CDR3 nucleotides read TGTGCCAGCAGCCCCTGGGGGACAGGGGATGGCTACACCTTC.

This clonotype was recorded many times. The rearrangement links TRBV12-3 or TRBV12-4 to TRBJ2-3; TRBD2 agrees at 8 bases. V was clipped by 4 bases and J by 6 bases; unmatched bases: 9. There are 15 residues in the CDR3. CDR3: CASSSNSGARDTQYF. The CDR3 DNA follows: TGTGCCAGCAGTTCGAATAGCGGGGCCCGGGATACGCAGTATTTT.

This clonotype was seen just once. A junction end diverges from the germline sequence, so it may reflect a read error. The rearrangement links TRBV27 to TRBJ2-5, with D perhaps assigned TRBD1 or TRBD2 (5 bases each). There are 15 residues in the CDR3. Germline CDR1 MNHEY, CDR2 SMNVEV (reference sequence). The CDR3 DNA is TGTGCCATCAGTCCCTGGAAGCATGGGGGAGAGACCCAGTACTTC. Amino acids: CAISPWKHGGETQYF.

This clonotype has just a few counts. The V gene is TRBV5-1, the J gene TRBJ2-1; 16 bases line up with TRBD2. The V segment lost 4 bases and the J segment 7 bases; nucleotides outside the gene matches: 5. Per germline, CDR1 SGHRS and CDR2 YFSETQ. The CDR3 sequence is 16 residues long. CDR3 coding DNA: TGCGCCAGCAGCCCTGGGACTAGCGGGGGGGCAAATGAGCAGTTCTTC. Translation: CASSPGTSGGANEQFF.

This clonotype showed up many times. The J gene is TRBJ2-1, the V gene TRBV7-2; D not certain. This CDR3 region has 14 residues. CDR1 SGHTA and CDR2 FQGNSA come from the germline V gene. With 3 bases removed from V and 8 bases from J, the gap between germline ends came to 14 bases. The CDR3 is CASSFSGKVDEQFF. The DNA of the CDR3 is TGTGCCAGCAGCTTCTCAGGCAAGGTTGATGAGCAGTTCTTC. Looking up the rest from reference TRBV7-2 and TRBJ2-1 gives the full variable domain: GAGVSQSPSNKVTEKGKDVELRCDPISGHTALYWYRQSLGQGLEFLIYFQGNSAPDKSGLPSDRFSAERTGGSVSTLTIQRTQQEDSAVYLCASSFSGKVDEQFFGPGTRLTVL.

The genes are TRBV5-1 and TRBJ1-2; D is uncertain. CDR3 size: 13 residues. CDR1 SGHRS and CDR2 YFSETQ come from the germline V gene. Between the trimmed V and J ends, which lost 4 bases and 3 bases, there was a span of 10 bases. The CDR3 DNA reads TGCGCCAGCAGCCTCGATCCCTACTATGGCTACACCTTC. Protein product: CASSLDPYYGYTF.

The sample holds a few counts of this clonotype. CDR3 amino acids: CASSLQPAYEQYV. CDR3 DNA: TGTGCCAGCAGCTTACAACCTGCCTACGAGCAGTACGTC. The genes are TRBV7-2 and TRBJ2-7, with D unclear. The germline V gene has CDR1 SGHTA and CDR2 FQGNSA. Trimming removed 2 bases from V and 2 bases from J, with 7 bases in between. CDR3 length: 13 amino acids.

The J gene is TRBJ2-1, the V gene TRBV20-1, with 11 positions matching TRBD2. The CDR3 is 19 amino acids. Trimming at V came to 5 bases and at J to 0 bases, leaving 15 bases not matched to a gene. Germline CDR1 reads DFQATT; CDR2 reads SNEGSKA (reference sequence). CDR3 in DNA: TGCAGTGCTCCCTCATTCGCTAGCGGGGGGCCGAGCTCCTACAATGAGCAGTTCTTC. Amino acid sequence: CSAPSFASGGPSSYNEQFF.

The chain links TRBV5-5 to TRBJ1-3, with D unresolved. The CDR3 consists of 16 residues. Germline V gene lookup returns CDR1 SGHKS and CDR2 YYEKEE (reference sequence). V was pared by 0 bases and J by 0 bases, with 10 bases between. The CDR3: CASSLVPTGSGNTIYF. DNA of the CDR3: TGTGCCAGCAGCTTGGTGCCCACCGGCTCTGGAAACACCATATATTTT.